The 30 T cell receptor beta chains below come from one sample, sequenced in a study of human T cells and chemical hapten exposure. Time point defined: patch test 1, 2 weeks after DPC sensitization. Treatment specified: therapeutic diphenylcyclopropenone sensitization with weekly scalp DPC. TCRdb analysed the RACE reads with MiXCR anew, one entry per CDR3 protein. The sample contains around 75,000 distinct CDR3 sequences, approximately 12% of which appear only once. This material consisted of whole blood, taken in connection with sensitization to the hapten diphenylcyclopropenone (DPC). Receptor source: a woman aged 60 to 75 with alopecia areata. Some clones in this sample may be carry-over from other donors' samples.

In this sample, this clonotype turned up many times. The V call is TRBV18, the J call TRBJ1-1; maybe TRBD1 (5 bases). The CDR3 contains 16 residues. Germline V gene lookup returns CDR1 KGHSH and CDR2 LQKENI. Between the trimmed V and J ends, which lost 3 bases and 1 base, there was a span of 15 bases. Here the CDR3 DNA reads TGTGCCAGCTCACCCCCTGCAGGGAGAGGGAACACTGAAGCTTTCTTT. It yields the protein CASSPPAGRGNTEAFF.

The chain uses TRBV7-9 and TRBJ2-5, with 9 bases that match TRBD1. The CDR3 covers 14 residues. Germline loops: CDR1 SEHNR, CDR2 FQNEAQ (reference sequence). The J segment lost 5 bases and the V segment lost 3 bases, leaving 4 bases of the junction unmatched. The CDR3 region has the DNA TGTGCCAGCAGCTTCTCTACAGGGGGCGAGACCCAGTACTTC. Protein: CASSFSTGGETQYF.

The chain is built from TRBV29-1 and TRBJ2-3, with TRBD1 as a possible D gene (6 bases). The CDR3 totals 15 residues. Trimming stripped 7 bases from V and 0 bases from J, with 17 bases between. Germline values: CDR1 SQVTM, CDR2 ANQGSEA. The DNA of the CDR3 is TGCAGCGCGGGTGGCGGACAGCTTAGCACAGATACGCAGTATTTT. This codes for CSAGGGQLSTDTQYF.

This clonotype was observed many times. The chain is built from TRBV6-6 and TRBJ2-3; 7 bases fit TRBD1. The ends lost 5 bases at V and 0 bases at J; junction bases unmatched: 5. The CDR3 extends over 15 amino acids. Per germline, CDR1 MNHNY and CDR2 SVGAGI (reference sequence). The CDR3 here is CASSTGTASTDTQYF. The CDR3 DNA is TGTGCCAGCAGTACCGGGACAGCTAGCACAGATACGCAGTATTTT.

In this sample, this clonotype turned up a few times. V gene TRBV9 combines with J gene TRBJ2-5; 9 bases fit TRBD2. Germline V gene lookup returns CDR1 SGDLS and CDR2 YYNGEE. J was trimmed by 9 bases and V by 3 bases; bases with no gene match: 12. The CDR3 has 15 amino acids. In DNA form, the CDR3 reads TGTGCCAGCAGCGAGTCCGCGGGGGGGCCAGGACCCCAGTACTTC. Residues: CASSESAGGPGPQYF.

The rearrangement links TRBV7-9 to TRBJ1-2; 10 bases map to TRBD1. This CDR3 region has 14 residues. Germline trimming cut 5 bases from V and 7 bases from J; bases unmatched to any gene: 7. The V gene's germline CDR1 is SEHNR and CDR2 FQNEAQ (reference sequence). CDR3 nucleotide sequence: TGTGCCAGCAGCCGGACAGGGGGTTTGGCTGGCTACACCTTC. Its translation is CASSRTGGLAGYTF.

The CDR3 reads CSVERLWNEQFF. The DNA for the CDR3 is TGCAGCGTTGAGAGGTTATGGAATGAGCAGTTCTTC. This rearrangement joins TRBV29-1 to TRBJ2-1; D call uncertain. This CDR3 has 12 residues. V dropped 3 bases and J dropped 7 bases, with 10 bases sitting between them. CDR1 is SQVTM and CDR2 is ANQGSEA in the germline V gene.

This clonotype was seen a handful of times. The chain links TRBV4-1 to TRBJ1-2, with 11 bases aligning to TRBD1. The trim removed 3 bases at V and 4 bases at J, leaving 4 bases unmatched. The germline CDR1 and CDR2 sequences are MGHRA and YSYEKL. CDR3 size: 15 residues. CDR3 protein: CASSQGQGDAYGYTF. CDR3 bases: TGCGCCAGCAGCCAGGGACAGGGGGATGCCTATGGCTACACCTTC.

Written as DNA, the CDR3 is TGTGCCAGCAGTTACTCCGCCCCCGGGACAGTCTCCTACGAGCAGTACTTC. This translates into CASSYSAPGTVSYEQYF. The chain is built from TRBV6-5 and TRBJ2-7; 7 bases agree with TRBD1. This CDR3 contains 17 residues. The trim removed 0 bases at V and 0 bases at J, leaving 8 bases unmatched. Germline V gene sequence: CDR1 MNHEY, CDR2 SVGAGI.

This clonotype was seen a handful of times. The V and J genes are TRBV28 and TRBJ2-5; D gene ambiguous. The CDR3 totals 11 residues. Deletions cut 6 bases from V and 5 bases from J, with 7 bases between. Germline values: CDR1 MDHEN, CDR2 SYDVKM. The CDR3 DNA reads as TGTGCCAGCAGCACTGCCGAGACCCAGTACTTC. Protein sequence: CASSTAETQYF.

The chain recombines TRBV5-1 with TRBJ2-1, with TRBD2 identical over 9 bases. The V and J ends lost 3 bases and 8 bases, in that order; junction bases with no gene match: 9. The CDR3 is 15 residues long. The germline V gene encodes CDR1 SGHRS and CDR2 YFSETQ. The CDR3 sequence: CASSSQAGGIYEQFF. CDR3 nucleotide sequence: TGCGCCAGCAGCTCCCAAGCGGGGGGTATTTATGAGCAGTTCTTC.

This clonotype was observed many times. The V and J genes are TRBV6-1 and TRBJ1-5; D not resolved. The length of the CDR3 is 14 residues. The V and J ends lost 2 bases and 2 bases respectively, with 7 bases between them. Germline lookup yields CDR1 MNHNS and CDR2 SASEGT. CDR3 nucleotides: TGTGCCAGCAGTGAATGGGGTTGCAATCAGCCCCAGCATTTT. This gives the protein CASSEWGCNQPQHF.

This clonotype came up a few times. This chain joins TRBV6-6 and TRBJ2-3; a weak D match, TRBD2 (6 bases). Germline V gene lookup returns CDR1 MNHNY and CDR2 SVGAGI (reference sequence). V was pared by 5 bases and J by 0 bases, with 21 bases between. This CDR3 region has 18 residues. CDR3 protein: CASSPHRSGTPSTDTQYF. The CDR3 DNA sequence: TGTGCCAGCAGTCCCCATAGGTCCGGGACTCCAAGCACAGATACGCAGTATTTT.

In its sample, this clonotype was seen many times. The chain links TRBV30 to TRBJ2-3; no firm D call. CDR1 is GTSNPN, CDR2 SVGIG, per germline (reference sequence). The ends were cut back, 5 bases at V and 0 bases at J, with 9 bases in the middle. This CDR3 is 13 amino acids long. The CDR3 nucleotides are TGTGCCTGGCATTCCTCTAGCACAGATACGCAGTATTTT. It codes for CAWHSSSTDTQYF.

This clonotype occurred many times. This chain links TRBV4-1 with TRBJ1-1; D gene uncertain. V lost 2 bases, J lost 1 base, and 14 bases lay in between. Germline V gene data show CDR1 as MGHRA and CDR2 as YSYEKL. This CDR3 spans 16 amino acids. The CDR3: CASSQTVLLKNTEAFF. The CDR3 region has the DNA TGCGCCAGCAGCCAAACGGTGCTCTTAAAGAACACTGAAGCTTTCTTT.

The chain combines TRBV4-1 with TRBJ2-5; a weak D match, TRBD2 (6 bases). This CDR3 comprises 15 residues. Trimming stripped 3 bases from V and 5 bases from J, with 16 bases between. Germline values: CDR1 MGHRA, CDR2 YSYEKL. The CDR3 nucleotides are TGCGCCAGCAGCCAGAACCGGGACTCCTGGGAGACCCAGTACTTC. The encoded protein is CASSQNRDSWETQYF.

The chain has TRBV2 and TRBJ2-5; 10 bases map to TRBD2. The CDR3 runs to 18 residues. V dropped 0 bases and J dropped 3; count of bases not matched to a gene: 10. Germline CDR1 is SNHLY and CDR2 is FYNNEI. In nucleotides, the CDR3 is TGTGCCAGCAGTGAAGCCAGCGGGGGGGCCTGGATTGAAGAGACCCAGTACTTC. Protein sequence: CASSEASGGAWIEETQYF.

This clonotype was picked up a small number of times. The chain links TRBV7-2 to TRBJ2-7; tentative D call: TRBD1 (6 bases). The CDR3 is made up of 11 amino acids. Germline V gene lookup returns CDR1 SGHTA and CDR2 FQGNSA. Trimming shortened V by 5 bases and J by 6 bases, and 8 bases separated the two germline ends. The CDR3 loop reads CASSLDSEQYF. The CDR3 bases are TGTGCCAGCAGCCTGGACAGCGAGCAGTACTTC.

This clonotype was observed many times. This chain connects TRBV10-2 to TRBJ1-2, with D hard to call. CDR3 length: 15 amino acids. Trimming removed 7 bases from V and 0 bases from J, with 15 bases in between. Germline CDR1 reads WSHSY; CDR2 reads SAAADI. The CDR3 loop reads CASINMDLPNYGYTF. The DNA of the CDR3 is TGCGCCAGCATAAATATGGACCTACCTAACTATGGCTACACCTTC.

At least ten counts were recorded for this clonotype. V and J are TRBV4-1 and TRBJ1-3; unclear D gene. The CDR3 is 17 residues long. V was pared by 0 bases and J by 3 bases, with 15 bases between. Germline CDR1 and CDR2: MGHRA and YSYEKL. CDR3 sequence: CASSQEGFAPHGNTIYF. For the CDR3, the DNA is TGCGCCAGCAGCCAAGAAGGATTCGCGCCTCATGGAAACACCATATATTTT.

The chain uses TRBV9 and TRBJ1-6; no reliable D call. Germline CDR1 and CDR2: SGDLS and YYNGEE. The ends were cut back, 0 bases at V and 9 bases at J, with 7 bases in the middle. This CDR3 has 13 amino acids. As DNA, the CDR3 is TGTGCCAGCAGCGTAGACCAGGTTTCACCCCTCCACTTT. Its protein is CASSVDQVSPLHF.

In its sample, this clonotype was seen a few times. Here the CDR3 reads CASSLGRGDIYEQYF. In DNA form, the CDR3 reads TGTGCCAGTAGTTTGGGTCGGGGGGACATCTACGAGCAGTACTTC. The chain uses TRBV19 and TRBJ2-7, with D maybe TRBD2 (7 bases). This CDR3 comprises 15 residues. Trimming left V 5 bases short and J 3 bases short, with 17 bases between. Germline CDR1 and CDR2: LNHDA and SQIVND (reference sequence).

At least ten counts were recorded for this clonotype. The rearrangement links TRBV7-2 to TRBJ2-3; the D is unclear. In germline, CDR1 is SGHTA, CDR2 FQGNSA. V was trimmed by 1 base and J by 5 bases, leaving 7 bases between them. CDR3 length: 13 residues. CDR3 coding DNA: TGTGCCAGCAGCTTAGGGAGAGGAGATACGCAGTATTTT. Translated, it gives CASSLGRGDTQYF.

In this sample, this clonotype turned up many times. The chain has TRBV30 and TRBJ1-1; 9 positions agree with TRBD1. CDR1 and CDR2 from the germline V gene are GTSNPN and SVGIG (reference sequence). Trimming removed 2 bases from V and 1 base from J; junction bases left unmatched: 5. This CDR3 spans 15 amino acids. The CDR3 loop reads CAWSTLGQGNTEAFF. DNA for the CDR3: TGTGCCTGGAGTACTTTGGGACAGGGGAACACTGAAGCTTTCTTT.

This clonotype was seen many times. The chain is built from TRBV18 and TRBJ2-2; D remains ambiguous. The V gene lost 0 bases and the J gene lost 8 bases, with 13 bases spanning the gap. CDR1 and CDR2 (germline): KGHSH, LQKENI. The CDR3 has 15 amino acids. CDR3: CASSPPSPGAGELFF. In nucleotides, the CDR3 is TGTGCCAGCTCACCACCCTCCCCCGGAGCGGGGGAGCTGTTTTTT. Looking up the rest from reference TRBV18 and TRBJ2-2 gives the full variable domain: NAGVMQNPRHLVRRRGQEARLRCSPMKGHSHVYWYRQLPEEGLKFMVYLQKENIIDESGMPKERFSAEFPKEGPSILRIQQVVRGDSAAYFCASSPPSPGAGELFFGEGSRLTVL.

This clonotype was seen at least ten times. This chain connects TRBV5-4 to TRBJ2-3, with D possibly TRBD2 on 5 matching bases. This CDR3 region has 15 residues. Trimming shortened V by 0 bases and J by 4 bases, and 12 bases separated the two germline ends. Germline CDR1 and CDR2: SGHNT and YYREEE (reference sequence). Here the CDR3 DNA reads TGTGCCAGCAGCTTGGCGCTAGCCGAGTCAGATACGCAGTATTTT. It specifies CASSLALAESDTQYF.

In its sample, this clonotype was seen a few times. The V and J genes are TRBV28 and TRBJ2-3, with no clear D. V gave up 3 bases and J gave up 1 base, with 14 bases separating them. Per germline, CDR1 MDHEN and CDR2 SYDVKM. The length of the CDR3 is 16 residues. This CDR3 is CASSFPPQPRTDTQYF. Written as DNA, the CDR3 is TGTGCCAGCAGTTTCCCCCCCCAGCCCCGCACAGATACGCAGTATTTT.

The count of this clonotype is one. This may stem from a read error, because a much larger clone lies one nucleotide away. The chain carries TRBV12-3 or TRBV12-4 and TRBJ1-2; TRBD1 aligns across 9 bases. The V segment lost 6 bases and the J segment 4 bases; nucleotides outside the gene matches: 9. The CDR3 covers 15 residues. The CDR3: CASSEDRGRSYGYTF. In DNA, the CDR3 is TGTGCCAGCAGCGAGGACAGGGGAAGATCCTATGGCTACACCTTC.

This clonotype was counted between two and nine times. The V call is TRBV24-1, the J call TRBJ1-2; unclear D gene. The germline V and J ends were trimmed by 3 bases and 3 bases, with 13 bases remaining between them. Per germline, CDR1 KGHDR and CDR2 SFDVKD. The CDR3 spans 15 residues. The CDR3 coding sequence is TGTGCCACCAGTGATCCGACATCAGGAGACTATGGCTACACCTTC. It translates to CATSDPTSGDYGYTF.

The genes are TRBV12-3 or TRBV12-4 and TRBJ1-5, with TRBD1 identical over 7 bases. The CDR3 spans 14 residues. The junction had 8 bases not matched to a gene; V was cut back by 3 bases and J by 9 bases. CDR3 coding DNA: TGTGCCAGCAGTTTTCAGACAGGGACGTCGCCCCAGCATTTT. This gives the protein CASSFQTGTSPQHF.